Below, one T cell receptor (beta chain) is given with its context. The antigen is undetermined. PCR was performed a second time for about 6 to 12 cycles using a sample-barcoded 5' primer and a J-beta primer mix. Sequencing of every sample gave 3 million or more CDR3-containing paired-end reads. A single record per CDR3 protein comes from TCRdb applying MiXCR to the 5' RACE reads. The sample gives more than 650,000 distinct CDR3 sequences, 53% of which show up once; around 41% is in the top ten. Ten milliliters of peripheral blood were drawn from each donor. Every sample gave at least 5 micrograms of total RNA when it was extracted. This CDR3 is 13 amino acids long. Trimming cost V 4 bases and J 14 bases, with 22 bases left between them. Germline V lookup: CDR1 DFQATT, CDR2 SNEGSKA (reference sequence). The sample comes from a study of blood T cells in healthy people across ages. Findings of the study overall: Older age went with lower TCR beta diversity per million T cells, in a roughly linear way.

The gene calls are TRBV20-1 and TRBJ2-3; D is unresolved. Specimen: blood. This receptor was identified in a man at least 80 years old in good health. CDR3 DNA sequence: TGCAGTGCTACAACGCGGAAACACAGATACGCGTATTTT. It translates to CSATTRKHRYAYF.